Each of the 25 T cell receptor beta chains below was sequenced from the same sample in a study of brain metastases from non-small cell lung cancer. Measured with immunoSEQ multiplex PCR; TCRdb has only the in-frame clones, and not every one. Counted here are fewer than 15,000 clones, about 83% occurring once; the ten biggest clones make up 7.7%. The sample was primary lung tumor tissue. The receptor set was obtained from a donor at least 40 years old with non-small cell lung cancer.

The CDR3 coding sequence is TGTGCCTGCCCGACAGCAACTAATGAAAAACTGTTTTTT. Its protein is CACPTATNEKLFF. V is TRBV30 and J is TRBJ1-4, with a weak D call TRBD1 (5 bases). V lost 6 bases to trimming and J lost 0 bases, with 8 bases between them. CDR3 length: 13 residues. CDR1 and CDR2 from the germline V gene are GTSNPN and SVGIG (reference sequence).

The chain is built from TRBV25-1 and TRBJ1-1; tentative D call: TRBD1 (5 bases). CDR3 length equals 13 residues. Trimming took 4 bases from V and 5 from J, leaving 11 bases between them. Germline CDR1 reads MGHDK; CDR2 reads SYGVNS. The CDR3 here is CASSVGDRTEAFF. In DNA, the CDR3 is TGTGCCAGCAGTGTAGGGGATAGGACTGAAGCTTTCTTT.

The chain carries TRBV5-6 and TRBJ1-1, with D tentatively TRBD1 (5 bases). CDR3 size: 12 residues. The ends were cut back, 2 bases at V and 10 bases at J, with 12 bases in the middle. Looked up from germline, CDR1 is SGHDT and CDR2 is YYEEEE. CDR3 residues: CASSFRGGGAFF. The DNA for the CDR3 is TGTGCCAGCAGCTTCCGGGGGGGAGGAGCTTTCTTT.

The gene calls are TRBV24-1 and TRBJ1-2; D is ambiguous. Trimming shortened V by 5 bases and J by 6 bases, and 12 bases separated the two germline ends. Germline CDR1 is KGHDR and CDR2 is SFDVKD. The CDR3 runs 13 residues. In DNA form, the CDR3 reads TGTGCCACCAGTGCAACGGTCTATAATGGCTACACCTTC. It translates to CATSATVYNGYTF.

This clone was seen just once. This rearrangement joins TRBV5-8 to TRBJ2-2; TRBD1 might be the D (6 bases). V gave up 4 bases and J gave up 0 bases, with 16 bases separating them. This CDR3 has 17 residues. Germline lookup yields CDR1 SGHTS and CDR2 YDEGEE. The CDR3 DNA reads TGTGCCAGCAGCCGAAACCAACAGGGCCCGAACACCGGGGAGCTGTTTTTT. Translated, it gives CASSRNQQGPNTGELFF.

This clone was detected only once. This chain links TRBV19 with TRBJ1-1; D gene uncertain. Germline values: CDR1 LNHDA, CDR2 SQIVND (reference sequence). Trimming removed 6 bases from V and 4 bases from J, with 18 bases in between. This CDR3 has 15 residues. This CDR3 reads CASRGVGLGTTEAFF. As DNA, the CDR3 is TGTGCCAGTAGAGGTGTCGGCCTGGGAACCACTGAAGCTTTCTTT.

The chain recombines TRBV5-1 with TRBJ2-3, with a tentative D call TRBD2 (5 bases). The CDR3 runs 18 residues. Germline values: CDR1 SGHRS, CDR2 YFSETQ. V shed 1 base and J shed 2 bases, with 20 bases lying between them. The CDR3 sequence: CASSLTGWSRGSTDTQYF. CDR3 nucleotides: TGCGCCAGCAGCTTGACGGGGTGGAGCCGGGGTTCCACAGATACGCAGTATTTT. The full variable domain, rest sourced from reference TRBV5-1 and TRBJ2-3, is KAGVTQTPRYLIKTRGQQVTLSCSPISGHRSVSWYQQTPGQGLQFLFEYFSETQRNKGNFPGRFSGRQFSNSRSEMNVSTLELGDSALYLCASSLTGWSRGSTDTQYFGPGTRLTVL.

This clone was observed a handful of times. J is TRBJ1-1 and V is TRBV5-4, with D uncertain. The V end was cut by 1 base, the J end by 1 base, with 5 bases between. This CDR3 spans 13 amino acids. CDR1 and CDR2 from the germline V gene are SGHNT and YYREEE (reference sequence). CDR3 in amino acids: CASSLTPNTEAFF. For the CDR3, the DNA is TGTGCCAGCAGCTTGACCCCGAACACTGAAGCTTTCTTT.

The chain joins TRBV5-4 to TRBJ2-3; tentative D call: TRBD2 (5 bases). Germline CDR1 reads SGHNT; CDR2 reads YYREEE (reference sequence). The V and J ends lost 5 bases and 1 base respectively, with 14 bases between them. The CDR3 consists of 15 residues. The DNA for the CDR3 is TGTGCCAGCAGGCTCACGGCAGCGGGCACAGATACGCAGTATTTT. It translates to CASRLTAAGTDTQYF.

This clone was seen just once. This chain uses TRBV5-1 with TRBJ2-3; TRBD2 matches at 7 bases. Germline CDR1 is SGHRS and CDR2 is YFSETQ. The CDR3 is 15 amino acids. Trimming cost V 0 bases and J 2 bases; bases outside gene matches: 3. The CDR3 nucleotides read TGCGCCAGCAGCTTGGTGGGAGGGGACACAGATACGCAGTATTTT. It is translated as CASSLVGGDTDTQYF. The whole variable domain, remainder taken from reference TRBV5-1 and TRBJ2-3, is KAGVTQTPRYLIKTRGQQVTLSCSPISGHRSVSWYQQTPGQGLQFLFEYFSETQRNKGNFPGRFSGRQFSNSRSEMNVSTLELGDSALYLCASSLVGGDTDTQYFGPGTRLTVL.

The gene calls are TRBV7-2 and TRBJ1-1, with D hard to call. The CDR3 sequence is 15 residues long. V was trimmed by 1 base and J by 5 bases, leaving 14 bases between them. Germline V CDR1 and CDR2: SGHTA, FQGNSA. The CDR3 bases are TGTGCCAGCAGCTTAGGACACAGCAAGGGTACTGAAGCTTTCTTT. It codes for CASSLGHSKGTEAFF.

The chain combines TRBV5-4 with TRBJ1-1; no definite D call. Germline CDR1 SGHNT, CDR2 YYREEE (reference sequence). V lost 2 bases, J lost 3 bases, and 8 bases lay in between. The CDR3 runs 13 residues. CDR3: CASSFGDDTEAFF. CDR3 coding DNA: TGTGCCAGCAGCTTTGGGGATGACACTGAAGCTTTCTTT.

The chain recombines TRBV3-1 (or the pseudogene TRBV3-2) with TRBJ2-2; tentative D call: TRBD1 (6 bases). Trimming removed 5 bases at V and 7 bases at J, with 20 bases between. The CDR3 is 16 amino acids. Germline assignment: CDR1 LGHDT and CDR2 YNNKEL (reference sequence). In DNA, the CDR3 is TGTGCCAGCAGCAGAAGGACAGTTCAAGGTTTCGGGGAGCTGTTTTTT. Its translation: CASSRRTVQGFGELFF.

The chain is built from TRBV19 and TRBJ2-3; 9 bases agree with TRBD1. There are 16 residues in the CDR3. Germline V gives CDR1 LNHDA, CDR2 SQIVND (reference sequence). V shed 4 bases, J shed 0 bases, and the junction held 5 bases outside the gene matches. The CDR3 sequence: CASSTSGTGSTDTQYF. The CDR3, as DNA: TGTGCCAGTAGTACTTCCGGGACAGGGAGCACAGATACGCAGTATTTT.

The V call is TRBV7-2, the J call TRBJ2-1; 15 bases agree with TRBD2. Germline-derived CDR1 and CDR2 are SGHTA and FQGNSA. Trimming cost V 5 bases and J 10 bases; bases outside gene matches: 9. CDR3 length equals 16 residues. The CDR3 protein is CASSPRGLAGGREQFF. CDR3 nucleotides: TGTGCCAGCAGCCCCCGCGGACTAGCGGGGGGGCGGGAGCAGTTCTTC.

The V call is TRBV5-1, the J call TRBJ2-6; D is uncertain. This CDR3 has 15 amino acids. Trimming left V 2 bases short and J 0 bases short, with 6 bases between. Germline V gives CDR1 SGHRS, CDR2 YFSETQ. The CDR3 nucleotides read TGCGCCAGCAGCTTTGGGTCCTCTGGGGCCAACGTCCTGACTTTC. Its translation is CASSFGSSGANVLTF.

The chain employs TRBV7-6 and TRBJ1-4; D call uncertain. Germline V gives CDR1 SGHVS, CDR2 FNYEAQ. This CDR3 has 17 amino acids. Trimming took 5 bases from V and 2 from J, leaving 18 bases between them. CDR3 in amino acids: CASSPETGLVTNEKLFF. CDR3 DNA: TGTGCCAGCAGCCCAGAGACGGGGTTGGTCACTAATGAAAAACTGTTTTTT.

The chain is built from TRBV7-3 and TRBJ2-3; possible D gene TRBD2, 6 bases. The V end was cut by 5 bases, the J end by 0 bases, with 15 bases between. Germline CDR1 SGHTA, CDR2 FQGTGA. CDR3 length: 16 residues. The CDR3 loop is CASSPGTSSSTDTQYF. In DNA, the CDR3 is TGTGCCAGCAGCCCGGGGACTTCCTCTAGCACAGATACGCAGTATTTT.

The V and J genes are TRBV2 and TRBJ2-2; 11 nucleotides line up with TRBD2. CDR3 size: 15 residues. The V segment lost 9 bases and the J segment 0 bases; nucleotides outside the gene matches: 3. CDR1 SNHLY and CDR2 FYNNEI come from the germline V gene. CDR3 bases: TGTGCCAGTATGACTAGCGGGGCGAACACCGGGGAGCTGTTTTTT. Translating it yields CASMTSGANTGELFF.

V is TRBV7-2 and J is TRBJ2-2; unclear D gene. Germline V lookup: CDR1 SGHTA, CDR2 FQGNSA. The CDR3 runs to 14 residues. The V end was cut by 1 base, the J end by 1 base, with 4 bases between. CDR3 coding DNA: TGTGCCAGCAGCTTAGTCCTGAACACCGGGGAGCTGTTTTTT. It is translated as CASSLVLNTGELFF. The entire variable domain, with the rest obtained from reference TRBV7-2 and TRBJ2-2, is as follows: GAGVSQSPSNKVTEKGKDVELRCDPISGHTALYWYRQSLGQGLEFLIYFQGNSAPDKSGLPSDRFSAERTGGSVSTLTIQRTQQEDSAVYLCASSLVLNTGELFFGEGSRLTVL.

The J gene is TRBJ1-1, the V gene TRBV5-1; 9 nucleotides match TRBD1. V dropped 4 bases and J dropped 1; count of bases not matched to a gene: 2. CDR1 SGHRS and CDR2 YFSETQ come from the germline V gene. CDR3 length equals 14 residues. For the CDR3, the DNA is TGCGCCAGCAGCCGGACAGGGGAGAACACTGAAGCTTTCTTT. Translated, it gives CASSRTGENTEAFF.

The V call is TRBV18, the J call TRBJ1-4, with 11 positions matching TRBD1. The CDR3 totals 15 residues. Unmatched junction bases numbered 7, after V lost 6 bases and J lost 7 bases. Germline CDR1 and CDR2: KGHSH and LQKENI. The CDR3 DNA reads TGTGCCAGCTCCAGCACCGGGACAGGGGGTGAAAAACTGTTTTTT. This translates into CASSSTGTGGEKLFF.

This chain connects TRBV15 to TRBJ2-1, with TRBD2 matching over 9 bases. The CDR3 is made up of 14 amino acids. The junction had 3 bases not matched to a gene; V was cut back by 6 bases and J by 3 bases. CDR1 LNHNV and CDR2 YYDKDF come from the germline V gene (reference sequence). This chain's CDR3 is CATSWTSDYNEQFF. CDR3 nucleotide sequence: TGTGCCACCAGTTGGACTAGCGACTACAATGAGCAGTTCTTC.

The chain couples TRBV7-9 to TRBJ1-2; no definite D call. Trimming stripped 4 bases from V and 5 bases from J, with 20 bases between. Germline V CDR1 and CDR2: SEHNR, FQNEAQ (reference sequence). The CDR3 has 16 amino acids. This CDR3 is CASSSGNGEHYYGYTF. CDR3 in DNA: TGTGCCAGCAGCTCTGGTAATGGTGAGCACTATTATGGCTACACCTTC.

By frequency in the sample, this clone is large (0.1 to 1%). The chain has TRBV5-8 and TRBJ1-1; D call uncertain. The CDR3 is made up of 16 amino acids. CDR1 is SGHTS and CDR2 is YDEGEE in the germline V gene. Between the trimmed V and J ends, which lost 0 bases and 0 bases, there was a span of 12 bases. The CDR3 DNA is TGTGCCAGCAGCTTGGACGACCTCAACATGAACACTGAAGCTTTCTTT. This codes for CASSLDDLNMNTEAFF.